The 11 T cell receptor beta chains below all came from one sample that was sequenced in a study of cytomegalovirus exposure and HLA in healthy donors. The PCR employed 60 Vbeta primers together with 13 Jbeta primers. Produced via immunoSEQ multiplex PCR; TCRdb's table is partial and in-frame only. Across about 120,000 clones, the top ten clones capture roughly 3.5% of the sample. Sequencing input: PBMCs. All receptors come from a man aged 25-45 years in good health and CMV-seronegative.

V usage is TRBV7-3 and J usage is TRBJ2-7, with 7 bases identical to TRBD2. This CDR3 spans 14 amino acids. With 3 bases clipped from V and 2 bases from J, the junction kept 4 bases outside the gene matches. Germline V lookup: CDR1 SGHTA, CDR2 FQGTGA. The DNA of the CDR3 is TGTGCCAGCAGCTTGACCGGGACTACCTACGAGCAGTACTTC. It is translated as CASSLTGTTYEQYF.

V and J are TRBV30 and TRBJ2-5; no reliable D call. The CDR3 runs 15 residues. V was pared by 0 bases and J by 4 bases, with 15 bases between. Per germline, CDR1 GTSNPN and CDR2 SVGIG (reference sequence). CDR3 nucleotides: TGTGCCTGGAGTGTAGGAGTTGCGTCTATAGAGACCCAGTACTTC. Translated, it gives CAWSVGVASIETQYF.

The chain links TRBV18 to TRBJ2-7; 7 bases fit TRBD1. The V and J ends lost 4 bases and 0 bases, in that order; junction bases with no gene match: 6. There are 15 residues in the CDR3. Looked up from germline, CDR1 is KGHSH and CDR2 is LQKENI. The CDR3 region is CASSRGTDLSYEQYF. As DNA, the CDR3 is TGTGCCAGCTCACGAGGGACAGACCTCTCCTACGAGCAGTACTTC.

The chain combines TRBV27 with TRBJ1-4; D uncertain. The CDR3 contains 14 residues. V was pared by 5 bases and J by 0 bases, with 7 bases between. The germline gives CDR1 MNHEY, CDR2 SMNVEV (reference sequence). The CDR3, as DNA: TGTGCCAGCAGTCTGAGGACAACTAATGAAAAACTGTTTTTT. Translation gives CASSLRTTNEKLFF.

Note on this clone: The same CDR3 arises from other DNA sequences in this sample as well. The rearrangement links TRBV6-1 to TRBJ2-3; no clear D gene. V was shortened by 5 bases and J by 2 bases, with 5 bases between the two germline ends. The CDR3 spans 12 residues. Germline V gene data show CDR1 as MNHNS and CDR2 as SASEGT. The CDR3 protein is CASSPSTDTQYF. CDR3 bases: TGTGCCAGCAGTCCATCCACAGATACGCAGTATTTT.

The V call is TRBV7-8, the J call TRBJ2-7, with a weak D call TRBD1 (5 bases). The CDR3 totals 15 residues. With 0 bases removed from V and 1 base from J, the gap between germline ends came to 10 bases. Germline CDR1 is SGHVS and CDR2 is FQNEAQ. CDR3 coding DNA: TGTGCCAGCAGCTTAGCGGGGAAGGGGTCCTACGAGCAGTACTTC. It specifies CASSLAGKGSYEQYF.

V usage is TRBV25-1 and J usage is TRBJ2-5, with D perhaps TRBD1 (6 bases). The ends were cut back, 4 bases at V and 4 bases at J, with 13 bases in the middle. The CDR3 is 14 residues long. Germline V gives CDR1 MGHDK, CDR2 SYGVNS. CDR3 sequence: CASSGFTGRETQYF. The CDR3 DNA reads as TGTGCCAGCAGTGGCTTTACAGGGCGAGAGACCCAGTACTTC. The variable domain in full, completed from reference TRBV25-1 and TRBJ2-5, reads EADIYQTPRYLVIGTGKKITLECSQTMGHDKMYWYQQDPGMELHLIHYSYGVNSTEKGDLSSESTVSRIRTEHFPLTLESARPSHTSQYLCASSGFTGRETQYFGPGTRLLVL.

This chain links TRBV1 with TRBJ2-7; the listed D gene, TRBD2, was not tested against the DNA. TRBV1 is described as a pseudogene. The CDR3 extends over 16 amino acids. The CDR3 DNA reads as TGCACCAGCAGCCAAGAAGTCGAGGGCTCGAGCTGCGAGCAGTACTTC. It translates to CTSSQEVEGSSCEQYF.

This chain connects TRBV5-6 to TRBJ2-1, with 10 bases fitting TRBD1. Germline loops: CDR1 SGHDT, CDR2 YYEEEE. Trimming took 4 bases from V and 3 from J; bases not matched to a gene: 7. The CDR3 is 16 residues long. The CDR3 DNA follows: TGTGCCAGCAGCCCCAGGACAGGGGGACGCTACAATGAGCAGTTCTTC. Protein: CASSPRTGGRYNEQFF.

This rearrangement joins TRBV5-1 to TRBJ1-5; D is possibly TRBD1 (5 bases). The V gene lost 4 bases and the J gene lost 4 bases, with 12 bases spanning the gap. The CDR3 loop spans 14 amino acids. Germline values: CDR1 SGHRS, CDR2 YFSETQ. The CDR3 bases are TGCGCCAGCAGCCCGATGGGGGGAAATCAGCCCCAGCATTTT. Translation gives CASSPMGGNQPQHF.

This sequence joins TRBV9 and TRBJ1-4; 8 bases fit TRBD1. The CDR3 is 14 amino acids. The trim removed 4 bases at V and 5 bases at J, leaving 4 bases unmatched. Germline V gene data show CDR1 as SGDLS and CDR2 as YYNGEE. CDR3 DNA: TGTGCCAGCAGCCCCCGGACAGGGAATGAAAAACTGTTTTTT. Its protein product is CASSPRTGNEKLFF. Full variable domain (remainder filled in from reference TRBV9 and TRBJ1-4): DSGVTQTPKHLITATGQRVTLRCSPRSGDLSVYWYQQSLDQGLQFLIQYYNGEERAKGNILERFSAQQFPDLHSELNLSSLELGDSALYFCASSPRTGNEKLFFGSGTQLSVL.